This T cell receptor beta chain originates from a study of beta chain features in type 1 diabetes. Study details: The patients were much like the healthy donors in age, gender and cell yields.

CDR1 and CDR2 (germline): SGHRS, YFSETQ. This CDR3 is built from 14 residues. Trimming removed 4 bases at V and 4 bases at J, with 15 bases between. Expressed TCRB transcripts were sequenced, since all the RNA that had been isolated was reverse transcribed. Some clones are missing from TCRdb's copy, which holds only in-frame ones; the method was immunoSEQ multiplex PCR. The repertoire has 900,000 or so clones, 15% to 20% of them found once; the top ten carry 0.02% to 0.025%. The sequencing sample was made of naive CD4+ T cells from blood. The J gene is TRBJ2-7, the V gene TRBV5-1; tentatively, D is TRBD2 (6 bases). This receptor was taken from a woman aged 18-30 years in good health. CDR3 residues: CASSQSGLSYEQYF. Here the CDR3 DNA reads TGCGCCAGCAGCCAGAGCGGGTTGAGTTACGAGCAGTACTTC.